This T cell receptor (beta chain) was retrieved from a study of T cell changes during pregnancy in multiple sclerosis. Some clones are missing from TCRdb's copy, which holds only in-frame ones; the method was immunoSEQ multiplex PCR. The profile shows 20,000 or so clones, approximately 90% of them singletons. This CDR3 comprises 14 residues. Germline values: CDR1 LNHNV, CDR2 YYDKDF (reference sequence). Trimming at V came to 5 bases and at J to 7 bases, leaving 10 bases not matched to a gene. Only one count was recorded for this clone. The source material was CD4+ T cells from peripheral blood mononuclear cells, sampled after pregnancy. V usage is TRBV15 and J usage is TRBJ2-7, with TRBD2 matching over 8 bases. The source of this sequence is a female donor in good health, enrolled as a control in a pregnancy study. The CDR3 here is CATSRGLDYEEQYF. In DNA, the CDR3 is TGTGCCACCAGCCGGGGACTAGACTACGAGGAGCAGTACTTC.